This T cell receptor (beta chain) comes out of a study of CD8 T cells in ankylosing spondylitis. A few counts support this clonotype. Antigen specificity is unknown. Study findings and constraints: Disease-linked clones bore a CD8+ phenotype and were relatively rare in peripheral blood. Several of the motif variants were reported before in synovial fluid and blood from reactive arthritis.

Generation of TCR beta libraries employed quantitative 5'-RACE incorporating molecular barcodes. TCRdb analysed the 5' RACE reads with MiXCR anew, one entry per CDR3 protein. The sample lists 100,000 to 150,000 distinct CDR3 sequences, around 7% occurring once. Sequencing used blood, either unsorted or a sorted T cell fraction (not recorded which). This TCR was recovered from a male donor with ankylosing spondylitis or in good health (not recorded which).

The CDR3 DNA reads TGTGCCAGCTCTTCGATCGGGTTAACTGAAGCTTTCTTT. This gives the protein CASSSIGLTEAFF. The chain employs TRBV18 and TRBJ1-1; no clear D gene. The V gene lost 6 bases and the J gene lost 5 bases, with 13 bases spanning the gap. In germline, CDR1 is KGHSH, CDR2 LQKENI. The CDR3 extends over 13 amino acids.